What follows is one T cell receptor (beta chain) and its context. Its antigen is unknown. This record comes from a study of T-cell memory formation after mild COVID-19. Overall study: In these data, TCR clusters were largely donor specific. Notes on the study in general: Those CD4+ clones that contracted were mainly in CM and EM (CD8+ ones in EMRA).

Researchers used 5'RACE with constant-segment primers to make TCR alpha and TCR beta cDNA libraries that carry sample barcodes and UMIs. MiXCR, applied by TCRdb to the 5' RACE reads, yields one record per CDR3 protein. Among fewer than 140,000 distinct CDR3 sequences listed, over 10% were seen once. The V end lost 3 bases, the J end lost 5 bases, and 20 bases lay between the germline ends. This CDR3 has 16 residues. Germline CDR1 is SGHRS and CDR2 is YFSETQ. V is TRBV5-1 and J is TRBJ2-5; TRBD2 might be the D (7 bases). Sequences were obtained from PBMCs or a T cell subset sorted from them (not recorded which). The source is an adult woman who had mild COVID-19 (a few samples of this study predate the infection). Cell type and time point are not known. This CDR3 reads CASSYSAGTLRETQYF. The CDR3 region has the DNA TGCGCCAGCAGCTATTCAGCGGGGACACTTCGGGAGACCCAGTACTTC. Variable domain in full (rest from reference TRBV5-1 and TRBJ2-5): KAGVTQTPRYLIKTRGQQVTLSCSPISGHRSVSWYQQTPGQGLQFLFEYFSETQRNKGNFPGRFSGRQFSNSRSEMNVSTLELGDSALYLCASSYSAGTLRETQYFGPGTRLLVL.